The 10 T cell receptor beta chains below were found in one sample sequenced in a study of CD8+CD57+ T cells in acquired aplastic anemia. Flow cytometry had shown expanded CD8+CD57+ cells in the patients chosen for sequencing. Genomic DNA provided the template from which TCR beta VDJ and CDR3 profiles were obtained. TCRdb re-called the reads with MiXCR, one entry per CDR3 protein. Of 180,000 or so distinct CDR3 sequences listed, 40% to 50% are singletons. Input material: sorted CD4+, CD8+, or CD8+CD57+ T cells (not recorded which) from PBMCs. The receptors come from a human donor with aplastic anemia.

This clonotype was observed a few times. The chain joins TRBV2 to TRBJ1-3; D perhaps matches TRBD1 (6 bases). Germline CDR1 and CDR2: SNHLY and FYNNEI. CDR3 length: 14 residues. V lost 6 bases and J 2 bases, leaving 11 bases between the germline ends. This CDR3 is CASSGQLTGNTIYF. CDR3 sequence (DNA): TGTGCCAGCAGCGGACAGCTTACTGGAAACACCATATATTTT.

This clonotype has only a few counts. V and J are TRBV5-6 and TRBJ2-3, with D possibly matching TRBD2 (6 bases). The CDR3 spans 17 residues. Trimming stripped 1 base from V and 5 bases from J, with 20 bases between. Germline-derived CDR1 and CDR2 are SGHDT and YYEEEE. The chain's CDR3 is CASSLFLAGKRIDTQYF. The CDR3 nucleotides read TGTGCCAGCAGCTTGTTTCTGGCGGGGAAGAGGATAGATACGCAGTATTTT.

Here the CDR3 DNA reads TGCAGTGCTAGGCCTGGGACAGGGGGATATGGCTACACCTTC. Its protein product is CSARPGTGGYGYTF. This sequence joins TRBV20-1 and TRBJ1-2; 11 bases map to TRBD1. CDR3 length: 14 residues. Germline V gene lookup returns CDR1 DFQATT and CDR2 SNEGSKA (reference sequence). V dropped 3 bases and J dropped 5; count of bases not matched to a gene: 5.

The chain is built from TRBV7-9 and TRBJ2-7; D gene uncertain. Per the germline V gene, CDR1 is SEHNR and CDR2 is FQNEAQ (reference sequence). The germline V and J ends were trimmed by 5 bases and 3 bases, with 8 bases remaining between them. The CDR3 has 12 residues. CDR3 sequence: CASSPDLYEQYF. In DNA, the CDR3 is TGTGCCAGCAGCCCGGACCTCTACGAGCAGTACTTC.

The sample holds many counts of this clonotype. The rearrangement links TRBV6-5 to TRBJ2-7; a possible D gene is TRBD1 (6 bases). Germline CDR1 MNHEY, CDR2 SVGAGI. The CDR3 contains 14 residues. V lost 2 bases to trimming and J lost 6 bases, with 14 bases between them. The CDR3 sequence: CASSYTQTGAEQYF. DNA for the CDR3: TGTGCCAGCAGTTACACACAGACAGGTGCCGAGCAGTACTTC.

A few counts support this clonotype. The rearrangement uses TRBV7-8 and TRBJ2-6, with TRBD1 matching 7 bases. The germline V gene encodes CDR1 SGHVS and CDR2 FQNEAQ. V was pared by 5 bases and J by 1 base, with 8 bases of the junction left unmatched. The CDR3 loop spans 17 amino acids. The CDR3 is CASSARDRGSGANVLTF. The CDR3 DNA reads as TGTGCCAGCAGCGCCCGGGACAGAGGATCTGGGGCCAACGTCCTGACTTTC.

The V and J genes are TRBV3-1 and TRBJ1-5; no clear D. The CDR3 runs 13 residues. Germline V gene data show CDR1 as LGHDT and CDR2 as YNNKEL (reference sequence). V was clipped by 3 bases and J by 3 bases, with 6 bases between them. This CDR3 reads CASSQAPNQPQHF. In DNA form, the CDR3 reads TGTGCCAGCAGCCAGGCCCCCAATCAGCCCCAGCATTTT.

The chain employs TRBV7-3 and TRBJ2-7; perhaps TRBD2 as D (5 bases). This CDR3 has 11 residues. V was trimmed by 2 bases and J by 8 bases, leaving 7 bases between them. Germline V gene lookup returns CDR1 SGHTA and CDR2 FQGTGA. CDR3 nucleotide sequence: TGTGCCAGCAGCTTAGGAGGAAAGCAGTACTTC. Residues: CASSLGGKQYF.

The rearrangement links TRBV7-3 to TRBJ2-5; 10 bases match TRBD2. Unmatched junction bases numbered 4, after V lost 4 bases and J lost 5 bases. Germline-derived CDR1 and CDR2 are SGHTA and FQGTGA. This CDR3 contains 14 residues. The CDR3 spells CASSSSGRGETQYF. Written as DNA, the CDR3 is TGTGCCAGCAGCTCTAGCGGGAGAGGGGAGACCCAGTACTTC.

For this clonotype: This clone may be a read error of a much larger clone one base away. V is TRBV7-3 and J is TRBJ2-3, with TRBD2 matching over 7 bases. The CDR3 loop spans 15 amino acids. Germline assignment: CDR1 SGHTA and CDR2 FQGTGA. V lost 1 base and J lost 0; bases outside the gene matches: 1. CDR3 in DNA: TGTGCCAGCAGCTTAAGCGGGGGAAGCACAGATACGCAGTATTTT. Protein: CASSLSGGSTDTQYF.